This T cell receptor beta chain originates from a study of blood T cells in healthy people across ages. On this clonotype: Its specificity is unknown.

The CDR3 spans 17 residues. Germline CDR1 is SEHNR and CDR2 is FQNEAQ (reference sequence). Trimming took off 0 bases at V and 3 bases at J, with 14 bases between the two ends. Study-wide points: There were more naive CD4+ cells and higher diversity in long-lived donors than in aged donors. Per million T cells, TCR beta diversity dropped roughly linearly as age increased.

A sample-barcoded 5' primer and a J-beta primer mix were used in a second PCR of about 6 to 11 cycles. A template-switch adaptor that had 12 random nucleotides put a tag on each cDNA molecule. TCRdb used MiXCR to reprocess the 5' RACE reads, holding one entry per CDR3 protein. The sample holds over a million distinct CDR3 sequences, around 55% seen once. The clonotype originates from a man aged 18 to 29 in good health. The genes are TRBV7-9 and TRBJ2-2; D not resolved. The sequenced material came from blood. The chain's CDR3 is CASSLALLGRHTGELFF. The DNA for the CDR3 is TGTGCCAGCAGCTTAGCGCTGTTAGGCAGGCACACCGGGGAGCTGTTTTTT.